This T cell receptor beta chain was recorded in a study of CD8+ T cells in alopecia areata (dated by TCRdb to the late 2010s). General notes on the study: The treated patients, all with moderate-to-severe alopecia areata, were enrolled in an open-label pilot trial of oral tofacitinib given at 5 to 10 mg twice daily. Patients stayed on tofacitinib for 6 to 18 months and then had 6 months of follow-up off drug so that delayed response and recurrence could be assessed. For the treated patients, the SALT score, which quantifies what percentage of scalp surface area is affected, served as the measure of disease severity. The study used high-throughput TCRbeta sequencing to examine T cell clonal expansion in alopecia areata, in both the C3H/HeJ mouse model and human patients. On the human side, TCRbeta sequencing was run on scalp tissue and on sorted CD4+ and CD8+ peripheral blood T cells from healthy controls and from alopecia areata patients with either patchy or totalis/universalis disease. Biopsies were taken from tofacitinib-treated patients at baseline and again at 4 and 24 weeks into treatment, and several of those patients also had a later scalp biopsy. Scalp clonality was compared among normal scalp (n=4), patchy alopecia areata scalp (n=8), and alopecia totalis/universalis scalp (n=8). RNA came from the PAXgene miRNA kit for fixed scalp, the miRNeasy kit for PBMCs, and the RNeasy kit for mouse skin. TCRbeta CDR3 regions were amplified by immunoSEQ multiplex PCR with 35 Vbeta forward and 13 Jbeta reverse primers.

Concerning this clone: Its antigen has not been determined. Base qualities are not at hand, and no much larger clone is one base apart.

What this sample's time point label stands for: around 26 weeks on oral tofacitinib. Reading the label with the study, this specimen's treatment or condition is: oral pan-JAK inhibitor, 5-10 mg twice daily. Peripheral blood and lesional scalp punch biopsies were obtained from patients with alopecia areata. After PBMCs were isolated by density centrifugation and stained for CD3, CD4 and CD8, a FACSAria was used to sort CD4+ and CD8+ T cells. Receptor libraries were prepared by the immunoSEQ multiplex PCR assay. To provide template for TCR sequencing, every sample had RNA extracted and reverse transcribed into cDNA. First-strand cDNA was synthesized with SuperScript III using a 2:1 mix of oligo-dT and random hexamers. A synthetic immune receptor repertoire was used to assess amplification bias, and residual bias was removed computationally. From the authors' description of their analysis: Raw reads were preprocessed to remove errors, and CDR3 was defined according to IMGT conventions as the region from the conserved cysteine to phenylalanine. Clonality was calculated as 1 minus Shannon entropy normalized by log2 of the number of productive unique TCRs. Scalp TCRbeta sequences were cross-referenced with sorted blood CD4 and CD8 repertoires so that the CD4 or CD8 identity of scalp clones could be inferred. The immuneACCESS repertoire file appears here via TCRdb, limited to in-frame rearrangements. These files lack a portion of the clones; in checked studies, under half of the deficit traces to unresolved V genes, and the cause of the others is not known. V and J calls plus clone size are reproduced from that table; the DNA served to infer D and trimming. For this sample there are about 76,000 clones; approximately 66% appear just once. Clones ranked in the top ten supply roughly a quarter of the sample.

The paper as a whole reports these results and caveats: Many expanded lesional clones were found to persist in scalp and blood during tofacitinib treatment, and relapse after treatment cessation may be partly explained by this persistence. Resident alphabeta T cells in normal human skin are also sequenced, complicating scalp TCR repertoire analysis, unlike mouse skin dominated by gammadelta T cells. Shared TCR sequences between patients were less evident than in mice, which may be partly attributable to HLA diversity in the patient population. Scalp clonality and the number of expanded CD8+ clones among the top 100 scalp clones were significantly decreased by tofacitinib. The treated cohort was small, with a single nonresponder, so links between baseline CD8+ expansion and response need larger studies. Compared with normal scalp, lesional scalp, particularly in alopecia totalis/universalis, had higher clonality and more expanded CD8+ clones, which suggests antigenic drive.

The sequencing used CD8+ T cells sorted from blood, collected at week 24, from a patient treated with tofacitinib. The sequence came from a human donor with alopecia areata.

This receptor carries the CDR3 CASRTGGRETQYF. The DNA reads as follows: TGTGCCAGTCGAACAGGGGGCCGGGAGACCCAGTACTTC. The sequence links TRBV19 to TRBJ2-5, with 9 bases aligning to TRBD1. V and J are trimmed by 8 bases and 5 bases, and the gene matches miss 6 bases of the junction. Taken from cysteine to phenylalanine, the CDR3 has 13 residues. The only DNA kept is the CDR3, 39 bases in frame from the first base. The germline V gene (reference sequence) sets CDR1 to LNHDA and CDR2 to SQIVND.